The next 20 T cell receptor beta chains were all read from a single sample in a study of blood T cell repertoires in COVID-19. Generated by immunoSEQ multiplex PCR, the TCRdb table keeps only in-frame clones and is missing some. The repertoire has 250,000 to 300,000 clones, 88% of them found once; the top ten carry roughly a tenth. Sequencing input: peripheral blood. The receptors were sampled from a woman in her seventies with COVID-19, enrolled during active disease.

The chain's CDR3 is CASSTRSRGAFSGNTIYF. DNA of the CDR3: TGTGCCAGTAGTACTAGGTCCAGGGGGGCCTTCTCTGGAAACACCATATATTTT. V usage is TRBV19 and J usage is TRBJ1-3, with TRBD1 matching over 7 bases. This CDR3 is built from 18 residues. Trimming cost V 4 bases and J 0 bases; bases outside gene matches: 12. The germline gives CDR1 LNHDA, CDR2 SQIVND (reference sequence).

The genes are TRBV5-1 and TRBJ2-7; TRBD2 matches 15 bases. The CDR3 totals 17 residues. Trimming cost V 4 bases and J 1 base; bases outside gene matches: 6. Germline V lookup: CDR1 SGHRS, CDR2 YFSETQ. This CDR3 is CASSKEGLAGGSYEQYF. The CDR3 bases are TGCGCCAGCAGCAAGGAGGGACTAGCGGGAGGTTCCTACGAGCAGTACTTC.

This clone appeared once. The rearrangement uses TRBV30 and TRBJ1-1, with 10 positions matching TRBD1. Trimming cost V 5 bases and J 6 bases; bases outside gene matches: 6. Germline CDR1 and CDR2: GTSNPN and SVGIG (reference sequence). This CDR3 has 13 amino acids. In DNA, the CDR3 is TGTGCCTGGTCCGGGACAGGGGAATCTGAAGCTTTCTTT. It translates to CAWSGTGESEAFF.

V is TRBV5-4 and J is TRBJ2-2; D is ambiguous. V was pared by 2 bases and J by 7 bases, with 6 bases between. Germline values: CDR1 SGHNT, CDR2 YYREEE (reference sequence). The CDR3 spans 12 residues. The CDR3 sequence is CASSLSSGELFF. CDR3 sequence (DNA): TGTGCCAGCAGCTTATCTAGCGGGGAGCTGTTTTTT.

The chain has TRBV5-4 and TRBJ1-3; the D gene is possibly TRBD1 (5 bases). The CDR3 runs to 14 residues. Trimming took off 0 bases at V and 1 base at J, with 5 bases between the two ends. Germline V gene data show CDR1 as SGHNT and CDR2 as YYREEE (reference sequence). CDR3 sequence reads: CASSLDRSGNTIYF. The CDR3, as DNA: TGTGCCAGCAGCTTGGACAGGTCTGGAAACACCATATATTTT.

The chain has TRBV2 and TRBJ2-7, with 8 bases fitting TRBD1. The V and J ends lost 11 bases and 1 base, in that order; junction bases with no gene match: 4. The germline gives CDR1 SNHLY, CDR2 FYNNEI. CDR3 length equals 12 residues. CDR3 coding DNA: TGTGCCGGAGGACAGGGATCCTACGAGCAGTACTTC. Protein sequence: CAGGQGSYEQYF.

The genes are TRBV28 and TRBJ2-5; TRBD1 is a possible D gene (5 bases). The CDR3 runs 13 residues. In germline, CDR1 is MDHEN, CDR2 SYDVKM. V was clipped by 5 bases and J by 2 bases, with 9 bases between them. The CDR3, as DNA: TGTGCCAGCAGTCTCAGGGAACAAGAGACCCAGTACTTC. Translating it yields CASSLREQETQYF.

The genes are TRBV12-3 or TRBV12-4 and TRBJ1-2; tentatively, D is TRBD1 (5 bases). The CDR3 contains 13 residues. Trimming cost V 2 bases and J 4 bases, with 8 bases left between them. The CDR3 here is CASSLQGSYGYTF. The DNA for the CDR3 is TGTGCCAGCAGTTTACAGGGTAGCTATGGCTACACCTTC.

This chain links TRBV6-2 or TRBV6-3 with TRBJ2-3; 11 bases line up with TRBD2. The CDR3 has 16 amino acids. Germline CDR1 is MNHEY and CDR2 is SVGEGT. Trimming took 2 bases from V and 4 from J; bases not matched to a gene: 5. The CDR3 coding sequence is TGTGCCAGCAGTTACCTGACTAGCGGGAACTCAGATACGCAGTATTTT. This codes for CASSYLTSGNSDTQYF.

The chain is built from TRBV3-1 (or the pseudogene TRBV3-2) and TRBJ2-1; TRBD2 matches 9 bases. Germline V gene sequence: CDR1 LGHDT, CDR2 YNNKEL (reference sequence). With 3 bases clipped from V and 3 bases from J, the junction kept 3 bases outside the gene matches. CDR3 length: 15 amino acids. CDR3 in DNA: TGTGCCAGCAGCCAGGGGACTAGCCACTACAATGAGCAGTTCTTC. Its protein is CASSQGTSHYNEQFF.

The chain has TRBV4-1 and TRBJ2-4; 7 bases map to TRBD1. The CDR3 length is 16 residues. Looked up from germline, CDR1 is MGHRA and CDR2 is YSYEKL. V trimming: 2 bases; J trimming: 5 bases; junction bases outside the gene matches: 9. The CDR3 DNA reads TGCGCCAGCAGCCAACGTCCGACAGGGTCGCAAAACATTCAGTACTTC. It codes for CASSQRPTGSQNIQYF.

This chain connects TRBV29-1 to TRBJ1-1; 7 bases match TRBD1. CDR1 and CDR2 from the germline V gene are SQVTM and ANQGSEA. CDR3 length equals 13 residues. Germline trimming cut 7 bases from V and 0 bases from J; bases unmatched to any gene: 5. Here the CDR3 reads CSAEQGMNTEAFF. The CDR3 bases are TGCAGCGCGGAACAGGGGATGAACACTGAAGCTTTCTTT.

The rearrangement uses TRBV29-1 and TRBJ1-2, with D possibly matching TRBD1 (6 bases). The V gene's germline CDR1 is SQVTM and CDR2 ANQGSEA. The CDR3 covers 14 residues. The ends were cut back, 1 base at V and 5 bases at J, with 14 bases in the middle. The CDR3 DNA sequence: TGCAGCGTTGAAGGAACAGGGAGGGATTATGGCTACACCTTC. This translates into CSVEGTGRDYGYTF.

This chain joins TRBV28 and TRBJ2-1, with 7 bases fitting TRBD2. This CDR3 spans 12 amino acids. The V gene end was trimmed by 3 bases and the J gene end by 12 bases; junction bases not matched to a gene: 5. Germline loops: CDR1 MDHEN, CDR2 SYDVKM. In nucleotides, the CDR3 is TGTGCCAGCAGTTTTGGTAGCGGGTGGCAGTTCTTC. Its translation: CASSFGSGWQFF. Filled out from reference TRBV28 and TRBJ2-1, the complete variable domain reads DVKVTQSSRYLVKRTGEKVFLECVQDMDHENMFWYRQDPGLGLRLIYFSYDVKMKEKGDIPEGYSVSREKKERFSLILESASTNQTSMYLCASSFGSGWQFFGPGTRLTVL.

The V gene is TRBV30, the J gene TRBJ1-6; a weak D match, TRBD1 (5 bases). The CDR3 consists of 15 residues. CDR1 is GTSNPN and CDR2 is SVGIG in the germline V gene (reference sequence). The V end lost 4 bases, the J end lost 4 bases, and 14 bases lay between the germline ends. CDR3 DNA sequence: TGTGCCTGGAACCAACTTGGGGGGTATAATTCACCCCTCCACTTT. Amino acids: CAWNQLGGYNSPLHF.

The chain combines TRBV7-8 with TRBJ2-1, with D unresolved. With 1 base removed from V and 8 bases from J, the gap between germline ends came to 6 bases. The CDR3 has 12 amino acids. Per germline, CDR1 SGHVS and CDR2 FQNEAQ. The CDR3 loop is CASSLEFDEQFF. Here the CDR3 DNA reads TGTGCCAGCAGCTTAGAATTCGATGAGCAGTTCTTC.

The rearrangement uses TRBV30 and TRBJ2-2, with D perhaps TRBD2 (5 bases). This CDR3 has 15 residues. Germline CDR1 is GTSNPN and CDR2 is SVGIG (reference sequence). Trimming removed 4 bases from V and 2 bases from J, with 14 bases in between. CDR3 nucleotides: TGTGCCTGGAAGGGAGAGGCGGTTAACACCGGGGAGCTGTTTTTT. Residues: CAWKGEAVNTGELFF.

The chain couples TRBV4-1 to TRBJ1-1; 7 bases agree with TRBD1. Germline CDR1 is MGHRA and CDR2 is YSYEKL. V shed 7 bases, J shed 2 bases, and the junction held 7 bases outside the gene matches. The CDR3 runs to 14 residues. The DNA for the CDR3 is TGCGCCAGCATGGAAGACAGGGACAACACTGAAGCTTTCTTT. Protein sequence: CASMEDRDNTEAFF.

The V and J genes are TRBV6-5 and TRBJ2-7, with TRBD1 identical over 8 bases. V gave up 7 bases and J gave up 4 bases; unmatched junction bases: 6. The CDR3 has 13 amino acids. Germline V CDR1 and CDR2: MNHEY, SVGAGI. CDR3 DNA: TGTGCCAGCACCAAGGGACAGGAATACGAGCAGTACTTC. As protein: CASTKGQEYEQYF.

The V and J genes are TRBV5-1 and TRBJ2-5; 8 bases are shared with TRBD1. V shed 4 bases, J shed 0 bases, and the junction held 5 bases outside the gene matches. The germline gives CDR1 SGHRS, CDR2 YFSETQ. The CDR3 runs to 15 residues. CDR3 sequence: CASSPGDRNQETQYF. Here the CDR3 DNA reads TGCGCCAGCAGCCCGGGGGACAGGAACCAAGAGACCCAGTACTTC.